The 31 T cell receptor beta chains given below trace back to one sample, sequenced in a study of blood T cell repertoires in COVID-19. TCRdb's table, derived via immunoSEQ multiplex PCR, lists solely in-frame clones and lacks some. The repertoire holds 90,000 to 130,000 clones, with 75% to 80% as singletons. The material sequenced was peripheral blood. These receptors were obtained from a woman older than 75 with active or convalescent COVID-19.

The chain carries TRBV7-2 and TRBJ2-1; 10 bases line up with TRBD2. V lost 5 bases and J lost 3; bases outside the gene matches: 4. The germline V gene has CDR1 SGHTA and CDR2 FQGNSA. The CDR3 is made up of 15 amino acids. CDR3 residues: CASSSTSGVYNEQFF. CDR3 in DNA: TGTGCCAGCAGCAGCACTAGCGGGGTCTACAATGAGCAGTTCTTC.

V is TRBV5-1 and J is TRBJ2-3; 10 bases fit TRBD1. The V and J ends lost 3 bases and 5 bases, in that order; junction bases with no gene match: 6. From germline, CDR1 is SGHRS and CDR2 YFSETQ. The CDR3 is made up of 15 amino acids. The CDR3 DNA reads TGCGCCAGCAGCTCGCCGGGACAGGGGATAGATACGCAGTATTTT. Translated, it gives CASSSPGQGIDTQYF.

There are a few counts of this clone. The chain couples TRBV28 to TRBJ2-7; 8 bases are shared with TRBD2. Looked up from germline, CDR1 is MDHEN and CDR2 is SYDVKM. This CDR3 has 18 residues. J was trimmed by 2 bases and V by 4 bases; bases with no gene match: 16. Here the CDR3 reads CASSWVAGRGGIAYEQYF. CDR3 bases: TGTGCCAGCAGTTGGGTAGCGGGAAGGGGGGGGATAGCCTACGAGCAGTACTTC. Full variable domain (missing parts from reference TRBV28 and TRBJ2-7): DVKVTQSSRYLVKRTGEKVFLECVQDMDHENMFWYRQDPGLGLRLIYFSYDVKMKEKGDIPEGYSVSREKKERFSLILESASTNQTSMYLCASSWVAGRGGIAYEQYFGPGTRLTVT.

This sequence joins TRBV6-2 or TRBV6-3 and TRBJ2-4; TRBD2 matches at 8 bases. The germline V gene encodes CDR1 MNHEY and CDR2 SVGEGT. This CDR3 spans 15 amino acids. The V segment lost 2 bases and the J segment 4 bases; nucleotides outside the gene matches: 4. DNA of the CDR3: TGTGCCAGCAGTTACGCCGGGACTAGGAAAAACATTCAGTACTTC. Translating it yields CASSYAGTRKNIQYF.

This chain joins TRBV7-3 and TRBJ2-1, with D maybe TRBD2 (6 bases). Between the trimmed V and J ends, which lost 0 bases and 6 bases, there was a span of 15 bases. This CDR3 spans 16 amino acids. The germline V gene encodes CDR1 SGHTA and CDR2 FQGTGA. CDR3: CASSLTGGASSNEQFF. The CDR3 DNA follows: TGTGCCAGCAGCTTAACGGGAGGAGCTAGCAGCAATGAGCAGTTCTTC.

The chain recombines TRBV18 with TRBJ2-1; TRBD1 is a possible D gene (5 bases). This CDR3 comprises 14 residues. V was pared by 6 bases and J by 9 bases, with 18 bases between. The germline V gene has CDR1 KGHSH and CDR2 LQKENI. CDR3 coding DNA: TGTGCCAGCTCTCGGACAATGCCCCCTAGTGAGCAGTTCTTC. Its protein is CASSRTMPPSEQFF. The full variable domain, in which reference TRBV18 and TRBJ2-1 provide the parts outside the CDR3, is NAGVMQNPRHLVRRRGQEARLRCSPMKGHSHVYWYRQLPEEGLKFMVYLQKENIIDESGMPKERFSAEFPKEGPSILRIQQVVRGDSAAYFCASSRTMPPSEQFFGPGTRLTVL.

The chain uses TRBV7-8 and TRBJ2-1; 10 bases align to TRBD2. Germline-derived CDR1 and CDR2 are SGHVS and FQNEAQ. After removal of 2 bases from V and 9 bases from J, the junction contained 13 bases not matched to a gene. CDR3 length: 17 amino acids. The CDR3 coding sequence is TGTGCCAGCAGCTTAAAGGTTCCTAGCGGGGGACCATTTGAGCAGTTCTTC. Residues: CASSLKVPSGGPFEQFF.

The rearrangement uses TRBV7-2 and TRBJ1-1, with D tentatively TRBD1 (6 bases). Trimming left V 5 bases short and J 1 base short, with 11 bases between. The CDR3 length is 14 residues. Germline values: CDR1 SGHTA, CDR2 FQGNSA. DNA for the CDR3: TGTGCCAGCAGCCCAGGGGCCGCGAACACTGAAGCTTTCTTT. It is translated as CASSPGAANTEAFF.

The rearrangement uses TRBV18 and TRBJ2-1; 7 bases fit TRBD1. J gave up 7 bases and V 3 bases, and 6 bases lay outside the gene matches. Germline V lookup: CDR1 KGHSH, CDR2 LQKENI. CDR3 size: 14 residues. The CDR3 loop is CASSPQTGTNEQFF. As DNA, the CDR3 is TGTGCCAGCTCACCCCAGACAGGGACGAATGAGCAGTTCTTC.

This clone occurred a few times. This chain connects TRBV5-8 to TRBJ2-1; 10 nucleotides align to TRBD1. The trim removed 0 bases at V and 9 bases at J, leaving 18 bases unmatched. Germline V CDR1 and CDR2: SGHTS, YDEGEE. This CDR3 is built from 19 residues. The CDR3, as DNA: TGTGCCAGCAGCTTGGCCGCCGGATGGACAGGGGGTTATTCGGGTGAGCAGTTCTTC. Residues: CASSLAAGWTGGYSGEQFF.

The V and J genes are TRBV28 and TRBJ2-7, with D possibly matching TRBD1 (6 bases). The CDR3 extends over 14 amino acids. Per the germline V gene, CDR1 is MDHEN and CDR2 is SYDVKM. Deletions cut 4 bases from V and 2 bases from J, with 12 bases between. The CDR3 DNA is TGTGCCAGCAGTTCGGTAGGGGACACCTACGAGCAGTACTTC. It codes for CASSSVGDTYEQYF.

The V call is TRBV11-2, the J call TRBJ2-5, with TRBD2 as a possible D gene (6 bases). V was shortened by 3 bases and J by 5 bases, with 13 bases between the two germline ends. Germline V gene lookup returns CDR1 SGHAT and CDR2 FQNNGV. The CDR3 loop spans 14 amino acids. CDR3: CASSFSSSGETQYF. For the CDR3, the DNA is TGTGCCAGCAGCTTTTCGTCCAGCGGGGAGACCCAGTACTTC.

The chain is built from TRBV18 and TRBJ2-7, with 7 bases fitting TRBD1. V lost 1 base and J lost 2; bases outside the gene matches: 5. Germline V gives CDR1 KGHSH, CDR2 LQKENI. The CDR3 runs to 15 residues. The CDR3 here is CASSPRTGPTYEQYF. In DNA, the CDR3 is TGTGCCAGCTCACCACGGACAGGTCCAACCTACGAGCAGTACTTC.

V and J are TRBV5-4 and TRBJ2-6, with D perhaps TRBD1 or TRBD2 (5 bases each). CDR3 length: 16 amino acids. Germline V lookup: CDR1 SGHNT, CDR2 YYREEE (reference sequence). Trimming removed 4 bases from V and 1 base from J, with 12 bases in between. CDR3 DNA: TGTGCCAGCAGCGTGGGACGGACATCTGGGGCCAACGTCCTGACTTTC. It codes for CASSVGRTSGANVLTF.

This clone occurred once. The chain uses TRBV5-1 and TRBJ2-7, with a possible D match to TRBD2 (6 bases). CDR3 length: 15 residues. The V and J ends lost 4 bases and 2 bases respectively, with 16 bases between them. Germline assignment: CDR1 SGHRS and CDR2 YFSETQ. CDR3 DNA: TGCGCCAGCAGCACGGTGGGGACTCCCACCTACGAGCAGTACTTC. Protein: CASSTVGTPTYEQYF.

This clone was picked up many times. CDR3 DNA: TGTGCCAGCAGTGAAGGGGAACATCTTGCCGGGGAGGTTGGGGAGCTGTTTTTT. Protein product: CASSEGEHLAGEVGELFF. The chain employs TRBV2 and TRBJ2-2; maybe TRBD2 (6 bases). Germline CDR1 reads SNHLY; CDR2 reads FYNNEI. The CDR3 has 18 residues. Trimming shortened V by 1 base and J by 8 bases, and 23 bases separated the two germline ends.

This chain uses TRBV5-4 with TRBJ1-1; TRBD1 might be the D (5 bases). V lost 1 base to trimming and J lost 3 bases, with 10 bases between them. CDR1 SGHNT and CDR2 YYREEE come from the germline V gene (reference sequence). This CDR3 comprises 14 residues. CDR3 in DNA: TGTGCCAGCAGCTTGACAGGTTCCTACACTGAAGCTTTCTTT. The encoded protein is CASSLTGSYTEAFF.

This chain connects TRBV6-5 to TRBJ1-6; 7 bases line up with TRBD1. V lost 10 bases, J lost 7 bases, and 13 bases stayed unmatched. The CDR3 length is 15 residues. Per germline, CDR1 MNHEY and CDR2 SVGAGI. In nucleotides, the CDR3 is TGTGCCACCGGGACAGAACTCTGGATGAATTCACCCCTCCACTTT. Translating it yields CATGTELWMNSPLHF.

The rearrangement links TRBV29-1 to TRBJ2-7, with D possibly TRBD1 on 5 matching bases. The CDR3 is 12 amino acids. In germline, CDR1 is SQVTM, CDR2 ANQGSEA. V was shortened by 3 bases and J by 9 bases, with 15 bases between the two germline ends. CDR3 sequence: CSVEVGAAGQYF. The CDR3 bases are TGCAGCGTTGAGGTAGGGGCCGCTGGGCAGTACTTC.

The V call is TRBV7-8, the J call TRBJ2-7; D is unclear. The CDR3 covers 12 residues. Germline assignment: CDR1 SGHVS and CDR2 FQNEAQ. The V gene lost 5 bases and the J gene lost 6 bases, with 11 bases spanning the gap. The CDR3 reads CASSKSTSEQYF. The CDR3 DNA is TGTGCCAGCAGCAAAAGTACGAGCGAGCAGTACTTC.

This rearrangement joins TRBV29-1 to TRBJ1-2; D ambiguous. The V gene's germline CDR1 is SQVTM and CDR2 ANQGSEA. The ends were cut back, 1 base at V and 7 bases at J, with 16 bases in the middle. The CDR3 totals 14 residues. DNA for the CDR3: TGCAGCGTTGAAGCCCAGCCACGGGAAACTGGCTACACCTTC. Protein product: CSVEAQPRETGYTF. Complete variable domain (other parts from reference TRBV29-1 and TRBJ1-2): SAVISQKPSRDICQRGTSLTIQCQVDSQVTMMFWYRQQPGQSLTLIATANQGSEATYESGFVIDKFPISRPNLTFSTLTVSNMSPEDSSIYLCSVEAQPRETGYTFGSGTRLTVV.

The chain has TRBV21-1 and TRBJ2-2; the listed D gene, TRBD2, was not tested against the DNA. TRBV21-1 is an annotated pseudogene. This CDR3 is 19 amino acids long. The DNA of the CDR3 is TGTGCCAGCAGCAAGTATCGTTTAGCGGGAGAAGGGTACACCGGGGAGCTGTTTTTT. Residues: CASSKYRLAGEGYTGELFF.

The chain combines TRBV6-5 with TRBJ1-2; TRBD1 matches 7 bases. The CDR3 is made up of 13 amino acids. Trimming at V came to 8 bases and at J to 8 bases, leaving 11 bases not matched to a gene. Germline V gene data show CDR1 as MNHEY and CDR2 as SVGAGI. Here the CDR3 DNA reads TGTGCCAGCCGACAGGGACACCAGGGGGGCTACACCTTC. Translating gives CASRQGHQGGYTF.

This chain connects TRBV6-6 to TRBJ2-7; possibly TRBD2 for D (5 bases). Germline CDR1 reads MNHNY; CDR2 reads SVGAGI (reference sequence). Trimming took off 0 bases at V and 3 bases at J, with 12 bases between the two ends. This CDR3 is built from 15 residues. CDR3 in DNA: TGTGCCAGCAGTTACTCAACGGGGTTGCGCTACGAGCAGTACTTC. Protein: CASSYSTGLRYEQYF.

This clone was picked up a small number of times. J is TRBJ2-3 and V is TRBV29-1; a weak D match, TRBD2 (5 bases). Germline CDR1 and CDR2: SQVTM and ANQGSEA. The CDR3 is made up of 12 amino acids. Trimming took off 7 bases at V and 0 bases at J, with 8 bases between the two ends. The CDR3: CSATISTDTQYF. CDR3 nucleotide sequence: TGCAGCGCGACTATAAGCACAGATACGCAGTATTTT.

The rearrangement links TRBV5-6 to TRBJ2-7, with 8 positions matching TRBD2. CDR1 is SGHDT and CDR2 is YYEEEE in the germline V gene. Unmatched junction bases numbered 5, after V lost 1 base and J lost 5 bases. The CDR3 is made up of 14 amino acids. The DNA of the CDR3 is TGTGCCAGCAGCTTGCTAGCGGGTTATGACGAGCAGTACTTC. Its translation is CASSLLAGYDEQYF.

The CDR3 sequence: CASSPSGGNTEAFF. The CDR3 DNA reads TGTGCCAGCAGCCCCTCCGGCGGAAACACTGAAGCTTTCTTT. The V and J genes are TRBV3-1 (or the pseudogene TRBV3-2) and TRBJ1-1; unclear D gene. Looked up from germline, CDR1 is LGHDT and CDR2 is YNNKEL (reference sequence). V was shortened by 4 bases and J by 2 bases, with 11 bases between the two germline ends. The CDR3 contains 14 residues.

The chain couples TRBV10-3 to TRBJ1-3; D may be TRBD1 (5 bases). The CDR3 has 17 residues. Germline V lookup: CDR1 ENHRY, CDR2 SYGVKD. V shed 9 bases and J shed 4 bases, with 25 bases lying between them. The CDR3: CAMGGLQGQAGGNTIYF. The CDR3 nucleotides read TGTGCCATGGGAGGCCTCCAGGGCCAAGCTGGAGGAAACACCATATATTTT.

The chain recombines TRBV29-1 with TRBJ1-5, with 8 bases that match TRBD1. Germline-derived CDR1 and CDR2 are SQVTM and ANQGSEA. V was clipped by 7 bases and J by 3 bases; unmatched bases: 5. There are 13 residues in the CDR3. CDR3: CSAGQAINQPQHF. As DNA, the CDR3 is TGCAGCGCGGGACAGGCGATCAATCAGCCCCAGCATTTT.

This rearrangement joins TRBV27 to TRBJ2-2; 7 positions match TRBD2. Germline V CDR1 and CDR2: MNHEY, SMNVEV (reference sequence). J was trimmed by 5 bases and V by 3 bases; bases with no gene match: 12. The CDR3 is 17 residues long. The CDR3 protein is CASSFDLGRARTGELFF. DNA for the CDR3: TGTGCCAGCAGTTTTGATCTGGGGAGGGCCCGGACCGGGGAGCTGTTTTTT.

The chain couples TRBV28 to TRBJ1-5; a possible D gene is TRBD1 (6 bases). V lost 2 bases to trimming and J lost 9 bases, with 26 bases between them. The CDR3 sequence is 18 residues long. Looked up from germline, CDR1 is MDHEN and CDR2 is SYDVKM. The CDR3 region is CASSLRKDSGGAAGPQHF. As DNA, the CDR3 is TGTGCCAGCAGTTTAAGGAAGGATTCGGGGGGGGCGGCAGGGCCCCAGCATTTT.